Listed below are T cell receptor beta chains from one sample, sequenced in a study of shared clonotypes between healthy human individuals. Produced via immunoSEQ multiplex PCR; TCRdb's table is partial and in-frame only. The sample yields about 580,000 clones, roughly 98% seen once. The specimen sequenced was naive CD8+ T cells sorted from blood. These receptors came from a man between 25 and 39 years old in good health. CDR3s include the opening cysteine and the closing phenylalanine or tryptophan. Fields, in order: V gene, J gene, D gene, clone size, CDR3 protein, CDR3 DNA. A D gene is named only where the DNA matches it firmly. Part of the rows lack a size; the others show once, few, many or a class for expanded clones.

v_call: TRBV7-9; j_call: TRBJ2-3; d_call: -; clone_size: -; cdr3_aa: CASSLPYGAGSPDTQYF; cdr3_nt: TGTGCCAGCAGCTTACCTTACGGGGCGGGAAGCCCAGATACGCAGTATTTT
v_call: TRBV10-2; j_call: TRBJ2-1; d_call: -; clone_size: -; cdr3_aa: CASKAGGLAINEQFF; cdr3_nt: TGCGCCAGCAAGGCCGGGGGCCTAGCGATTAATGAGCAGTTCTTC
v_call: TRBV25-1; j_call: TRBJ1-4; d_call: -; clone_size: -; cdr3_aa: CASSENRGTNEKLFF; cdr3_nt: TGTGCCAGCAGTGAAAATCGGGGCACTAATGAAAAACTGTTTTTT
v_call: TRBV27; j_call: TRBJ2-7; d_call: -; clone_size: -; cdr3_aa: CASSPGGGSIEQYF; cdr3_nt: TGTGCCAGCAGTCCTGGGGGCGGGAGCATCGAGCAGTACTTC
v_call: TRBV15; j_call: TRBJ2-2; d_call: -; clone_size: -; cdr3_aa: CATSRGLALDTGELFF; cdr3_nt: TGTGCCACCAGCAGAGGTCTAGCCCTAGACACCGGGGAGCTGTTTTTT
v_call: TRBV15; j_call: TRBJ2-2; d_call: -; clone_size: -; cdr3_aa: CATSRAAGELFF; cdr3_nt: TGTGCCACCAGCAGAGCAGCCGGGGAGCTGTTTTTT
v_call: TRBV12-2; j_call: TRBJ2-7; d_call: -; clone_size: -; cdr3_aa: CASRFSFPGLANYEQYF; cdr3_nt: TGTGCAAGTCGCTTCTCATTTCCGGGACTAGCGAATTACGAGCAGTACTTC
v_call: TRBV11-2; j_call: TRBJ2-7; d_call: TRBD2; clone_size: once; cdr3_aa: CASSLGSSGVYEQYF; cdr3_nt: TGTGCCAGCAGCTTAGGCTCTAGCGGAGTCTACGAGCAGTACTTC
v_call: TRBV25-1; j_call: TRBJ1-1; d_call: -; clone_size: -; cdr3_aa: CASSEFKGTEAFF; cdr3_nt: TGTGCCAGCAGTGAATTTAAGGGCACTGAAGCTTTCTTT
v_call: TRBV9; j_call: TRBJ2-7; d_call: -; clone_size: -; cdr3_aa: CASSVDGGASYEQYF; cdr3_nt: TGTGCCAGCAGCGTAGATGGAGGGGCGTCCTACGAGCAGTACTTC
v_call: TRBV7-9; j_call: TRBJ1-4; d_call: -; clone_size: -; cdr3_aa: CASSPGVEKLFF; cdr3_nt: TGTGCCAGCAGCCCTGGCGTAGAAAAACTGTTTTTT
v_call: TRBV27; j_call: TRBJ2-1; d_call: -; clone_size: -; cdr3_aa: CASSLVWANNEQFF; cdr3_nt: TGTGCCAGCAGTTTAGTTTGGGCGAATAATGAGCAGTTCTTC
v_call: TRBV6-5; j_call: TRBJ2-3; d_call: TRBD1; clone_size: -; cdr3_aa: CASRVQGNTDTQYF; cdr3_nt: TGTGCCAGCAGAGTACAGGGGAATACAGATACGCAGTATTTT
v_call: TRBV27; j_call: TRBJ2-5; d_call: TRBD1; clone_size: -; cdr3_aa: CASSFNTQGALGETQYF; cdr3_nt: TGTGCCAGCAGCTTTAATACCCAGGGGGCATTGGGAGAGACCCAGTACTTC
v_call: TRBV5-6; j_call: TRBJ2-7; d_call: TRBD2; clone_size: once; cdr3_aa: CASSEGTSGNFYEQYF; cdr3_nt: TGTGCCAGCAGCGAAGGGACTAGCGGAAACTTTTACGAGCAGTACTTC
v_call: TRBV10-3; j_call: TRBJ2-1; d_call: TRBD2; clone_size: -; cdr3_aa: CAIRLAGEGSEQFF; cdr3_nt: TGTGCCATCAGACTAGCGGGAGAGGGCAGTGAGCAGTTCTTC
v_call: TRBV27; j_call: TRBJ2-7; d_call: -; clone_size: -; cdr3_aa: CASSFLSAGAQSYEQYF; cdr3_nt: TGTGCCAGCAGTTTCTTATCGGCGGGGGCACAGTCCTACGAGCAGTACTTC
v_call: TRBV5-1; j_call: TRBJ2-3; d_call: TRBD1; clone_size: -; cdr3_aa: CASSLVQGARHTQYF; cdr3_nt: TGCGCCAGCAGCTTGGTTCAGGGGGCTAGGCATACGCAGTATTTT
v_call: TRBV28; j_call: TRBJ2-3; d_call: -; clone_size: -; cdr3_aa: CASTSTDTQYF; cdr3_nt: TGTGCCAGCACGAGCACAGATACGCAGTATTTT
v_call: TRBV4-1; j_call: TRBJ1-5; d_call: -; clone_size: -; cdr3_aa: CASSPASASNQPQHF; cdr3_nt: TGCGCCAGCAGCCCGGCGTCCGCAAGCAATCAGCCCCAGCATTTT
v_call: TRBV18; j_call: TRBJ2-7; d_call: TRBD1; clone_size: -; cdr3_aa: CASSPIGTGFVLDYEQYF; cdr3_nt: TGTGCCAGCTCACCGATCGGGACAGGGTTTGTTTTGGACTACGAGCAGTACTTC
v_call: TRBV7-9; j_call: TRBJ2-1; d_call: TRBD2; clone_size: -; cdr3_aa: CASSPRLAGISYNEQFF; cdr3_nt: TGTGCCAGCAGCCCAAGACTAGCGGGTATATCCTACAATGAGCAGTTCTTC
v_call: TRBV7-2; j_call: TRBJ2-7; d_call: TRBD2; clone_size: -; cdr3_aa: CASSFHLRETYEQYF; cdr3_nt: TGTGCCAGCAGCTTCCACTTGCGGGAGACGTACGAGCAGTACTTC
v_call: TRBV11-1; j_call: TRBJ2-3; d_call: TRBD2; clone_size: -; cdr3_aa: CASSLYRLADTDTQYF; cdr3_nt: TGTGCCAGCAGCTTATACCGACTAGCAGACACAGATACGCAGTATTTT
v_call: TRBV27; j_call: TRBJ2-7; d_call: -; clone_size: -; cdr3_aa: CASSTLPRGASEQYF; cdr3_nt: TGTGCCAGCAGTACCCTCCCGAGGGGAGCGAGCGAGCAGTACTTC
v_call: TRBV2; j_call: TRBJ2-1; d_call: -; clone_size: -; cdr3_aa: CASSEVVLAENEQFF; cdr3_nt: TGTGCCAGCAGTGAAGTTGTGTTAGCAGAGAATGAGCAGTTCTTC
v_call: TRBV2; j_call: TRBJ2-7; d_call: -; clone_size: -; cdr3_aa: CASTEGQSFTYEQYF; cdr3_nt: TGTGCCAGCACCGAGGGCCAGTCCTTTACCTACGAGCAGTACTTC
v_call: TRBV27; j_call: TRBJ2-3; d_call: -; clone_size: -; cdr3_aa: CASSPLTSTDTQYF; cdr3_nt: TGTGCCAGCAGTCCTTTGACTAGCACAGATACGCAGTATTTT
v_call: TRBV9; j_call: TRBJ2-7; d_call: -; clone_size: -; cdr3_aa: CASSQGGGPSEQYF; cdr3_nt: TGTGCCAGCAGCCAGGGCGGGGGCCCTAGCGAGCAGTACTTC
v_call: TRBV7-6; j_call: TRBJ1-1; d_call: -; clone_size: -; cdr3_aa: CASSPGDGNTEAFF; cdr3_nt: TGTGCCAGCAGCCCGGGGGACGGGAACACTGAAGCTTTCTTT
v_call: TRBV12-5; j_call: TRBJ2-3; d_call: -; clone_size: -; cdr3_aa: CASGLVPPIGGIDTQYF; cdr3_nt: TGTGCTAGTGGTTTGGTCCCCCCCATCGGGGGTATAGATACGCAGTATTTT
v_call: TRBV7-9; j_call: TRBJ1-3; d_call: -; clone_size: -; cdr3_aa: CASSPRELSSGNTIYF; cdr3_nt: TGTGCCAGCAGCCCGAGGGAGTTGAGCTCTGGAAACACCATATATTTT
v_call: TRBV5-4; j_call: TRBJ2-1; d_call: -; clone_size: -; cdr3_aa: CASSFQGEQFF; cdr3_nt: TGTGCCAGCAGCTTCCAGGGGGAGCAGTTCTTC
v_call: TRBV13; j_call: TRBJ2-7; d_call: -; clone_size: -; cdr3_aa: CASSLVQGMSEQYF; cdr3_nt: TGTGCCAGCAGCTTAGTACAGGGTATGAGCGAGCAGTACTTC
v_call: TRBV7-2; j_call: TRBJ2-1; d_call: TRBD2; clone_size: -; cdr3_aa: CASSLFFGRFDEQFF; cdr3_nt: TGTGCCAGCAGCTTATTTTTCGGGAGGTTCGATGAGCAGTTCTTC
v_call: TRBV4-3; j_call: TRBJ1-5; d_call: -; clone_size: -; cdr3_aa: CASSQDGVGQPQHF; cdr3_nt: TGCGCCAGCAGCCAAGATGGGGTAGGTCAGCCCCAGCATTTT
v_call: TRBV6-1; j_call: TRBJ1-5; d_call: -; clone_size: -; cdr3_aa: CASSEGTLRRALGNQPQHF; cdr3_nt: TGTGCCAGCAGTGAAGGAACCCTACGGAGGGCGCTGGGCAATCAGCCCCAGCATTTT
v_call: TRBV9; j_call: TRBJ2-2; d_call: -; clone_size: -; cdr3_aa: CASSPQNTGELFF; cdr3_nt: TGTGCCAGCAGCCCACAGAACACCGGGGAGCTGTTTTTT
v_call: TRBV5-8; j_call: TRBJ2-1; d_call: TRBD2; clone_size: -; cdr3_aa: CASSSGRGSYNEQFF; cdr3_nt: TGTGCCAGCAGCAGCGGGAGGGGGTCCTACAATGAGCAGTTCTTC
v_call: TRBV6-1; j_call: TRBJ2-3; d_call: TRBD2; clone_size: -; cdr3_aa: CAGGLAGQSDTQYF; cdr3_nt: TGTGCCGGTGGACTAGCGGGACAATCAGATACGCAGTATTTT